This T cell receptor beta chain was retrieved from a study of identical twins. This clonotype has ten or more counts. This CDR3 comprises 15 residues. Trimming cost V 3 bases and J 3 bases, with 15 bases left between them. From germline, CDR1 is LGHNA and CDR2 YSLEER. One entry per CDR3 protein results from TCRdb running MiXCR on the 5' RACE reads. The repertoire consists of 250,000 to 350,000 distinct CDR3 sequences, with roughly 9% occurring once and the leading ten covering 7% to 8.5%. Separately, the same data were catalogued under a study of yellow fever vaccine responses in identical twins. According to that study: Twins reportedly showed a vaccine T cell response that seemed partly convergent and partly personalized.

The clonotype was recovered from a woman aged 18-29 years in good health. Material for sequencing was CD8+ T cells sorted from blood. The chain joins TRBV4-3 to TRBJ2-7, with D unresolved. The CDR3 loop reads CASSQYKDPSYEQYF. CDR3 DNA sequence: TGCGCCAGCAGCCAGTACAAGGACCCTAGCTACGAGCAGTACTTC.